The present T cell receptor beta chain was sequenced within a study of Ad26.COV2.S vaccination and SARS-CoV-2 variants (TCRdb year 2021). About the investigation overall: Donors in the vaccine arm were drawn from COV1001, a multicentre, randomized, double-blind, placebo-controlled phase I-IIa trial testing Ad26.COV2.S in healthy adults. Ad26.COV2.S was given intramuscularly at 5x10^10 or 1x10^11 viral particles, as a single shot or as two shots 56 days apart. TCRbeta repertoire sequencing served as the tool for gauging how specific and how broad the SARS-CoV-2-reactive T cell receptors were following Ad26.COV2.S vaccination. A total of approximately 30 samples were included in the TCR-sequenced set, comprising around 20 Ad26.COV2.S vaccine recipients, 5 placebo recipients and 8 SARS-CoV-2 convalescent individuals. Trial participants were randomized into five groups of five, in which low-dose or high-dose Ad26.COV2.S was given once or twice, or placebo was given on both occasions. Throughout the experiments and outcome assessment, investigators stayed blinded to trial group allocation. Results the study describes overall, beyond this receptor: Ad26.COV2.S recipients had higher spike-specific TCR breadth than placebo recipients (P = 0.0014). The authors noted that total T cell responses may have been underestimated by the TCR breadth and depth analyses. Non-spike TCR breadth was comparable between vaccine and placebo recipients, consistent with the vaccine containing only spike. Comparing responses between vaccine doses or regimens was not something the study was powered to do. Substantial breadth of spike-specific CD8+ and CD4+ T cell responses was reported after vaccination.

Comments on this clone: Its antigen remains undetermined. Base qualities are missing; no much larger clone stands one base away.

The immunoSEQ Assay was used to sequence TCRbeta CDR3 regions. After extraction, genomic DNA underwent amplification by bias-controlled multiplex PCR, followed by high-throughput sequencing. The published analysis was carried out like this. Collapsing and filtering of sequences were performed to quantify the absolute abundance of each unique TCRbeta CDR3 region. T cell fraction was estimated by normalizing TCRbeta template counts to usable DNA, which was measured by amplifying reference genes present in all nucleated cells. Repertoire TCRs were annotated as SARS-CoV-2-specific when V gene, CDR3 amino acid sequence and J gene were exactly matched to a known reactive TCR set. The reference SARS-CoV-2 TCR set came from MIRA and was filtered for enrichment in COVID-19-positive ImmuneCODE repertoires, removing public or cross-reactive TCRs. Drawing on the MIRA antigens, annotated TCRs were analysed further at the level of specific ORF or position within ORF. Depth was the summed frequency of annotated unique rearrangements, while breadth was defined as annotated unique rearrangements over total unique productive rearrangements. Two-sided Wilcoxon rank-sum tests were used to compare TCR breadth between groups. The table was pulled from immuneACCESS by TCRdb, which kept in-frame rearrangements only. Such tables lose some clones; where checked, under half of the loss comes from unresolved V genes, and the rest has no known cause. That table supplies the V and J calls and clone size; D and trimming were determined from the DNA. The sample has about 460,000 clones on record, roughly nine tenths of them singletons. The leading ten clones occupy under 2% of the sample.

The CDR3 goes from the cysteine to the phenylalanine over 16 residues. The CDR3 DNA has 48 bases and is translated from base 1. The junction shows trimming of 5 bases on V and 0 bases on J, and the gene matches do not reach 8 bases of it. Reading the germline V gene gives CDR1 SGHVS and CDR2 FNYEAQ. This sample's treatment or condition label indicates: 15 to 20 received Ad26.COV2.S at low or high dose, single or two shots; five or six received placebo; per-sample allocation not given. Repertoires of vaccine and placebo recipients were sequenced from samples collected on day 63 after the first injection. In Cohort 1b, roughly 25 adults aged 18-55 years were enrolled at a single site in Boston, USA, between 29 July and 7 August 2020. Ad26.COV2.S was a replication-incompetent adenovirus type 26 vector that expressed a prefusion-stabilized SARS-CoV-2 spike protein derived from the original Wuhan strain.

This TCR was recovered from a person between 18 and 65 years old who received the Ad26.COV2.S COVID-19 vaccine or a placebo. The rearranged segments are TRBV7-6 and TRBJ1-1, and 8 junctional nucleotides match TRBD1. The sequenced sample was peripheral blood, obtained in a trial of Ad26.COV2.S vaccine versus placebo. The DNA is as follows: TGTGCCAGCAGCCGAGGGACAGGCAATGTGAACACTGAAGCTTTCTTT. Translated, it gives CASSRGTGNVNTEAFF.